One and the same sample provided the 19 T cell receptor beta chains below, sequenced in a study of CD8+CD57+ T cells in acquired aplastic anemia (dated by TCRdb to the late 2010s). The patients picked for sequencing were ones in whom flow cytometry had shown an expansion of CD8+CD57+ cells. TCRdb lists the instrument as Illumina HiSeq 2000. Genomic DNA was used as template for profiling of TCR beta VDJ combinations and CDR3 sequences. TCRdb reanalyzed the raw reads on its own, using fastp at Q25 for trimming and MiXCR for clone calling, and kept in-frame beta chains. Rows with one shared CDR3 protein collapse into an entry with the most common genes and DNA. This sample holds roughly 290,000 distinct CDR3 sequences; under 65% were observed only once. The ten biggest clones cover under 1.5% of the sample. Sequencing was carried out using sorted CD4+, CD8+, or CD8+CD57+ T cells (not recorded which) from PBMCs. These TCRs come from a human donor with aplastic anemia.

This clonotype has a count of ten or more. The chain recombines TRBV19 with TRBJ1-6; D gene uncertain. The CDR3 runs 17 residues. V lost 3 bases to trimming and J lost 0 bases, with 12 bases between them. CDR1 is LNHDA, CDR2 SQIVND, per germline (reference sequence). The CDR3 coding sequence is TGTGCCAGTAGTATTCTCATGAGGAGCTCCTATAATTCACCCCTCCACTTT. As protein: CASSILMRSSYNSPLHF.

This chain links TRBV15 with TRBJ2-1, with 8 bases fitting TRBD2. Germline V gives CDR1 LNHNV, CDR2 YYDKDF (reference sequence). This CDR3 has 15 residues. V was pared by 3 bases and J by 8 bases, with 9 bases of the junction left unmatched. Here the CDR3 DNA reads TGTGCCACCAGCAGCCCGGGACTAGATGTCCATGAGCAGTTCTTC. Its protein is CATSSPGLDVHEQFF.

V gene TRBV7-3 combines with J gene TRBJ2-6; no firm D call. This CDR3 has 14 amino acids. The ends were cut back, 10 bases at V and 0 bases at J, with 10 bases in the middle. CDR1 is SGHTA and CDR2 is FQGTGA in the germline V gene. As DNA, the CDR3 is TGTGCCAACTGGCTAGGCTCTGGGGCCAACGTCCTGACTTTC. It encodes CANWLGSGANVLTF.

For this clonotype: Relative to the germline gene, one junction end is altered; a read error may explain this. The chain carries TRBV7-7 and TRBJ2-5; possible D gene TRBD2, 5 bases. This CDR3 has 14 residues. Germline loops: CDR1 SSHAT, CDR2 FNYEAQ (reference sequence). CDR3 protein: CASSRSGVQETQYF. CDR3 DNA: TGTGCTAGCAGCCGCTCCGGGGTACAAGAGACCCAGTACTTC.

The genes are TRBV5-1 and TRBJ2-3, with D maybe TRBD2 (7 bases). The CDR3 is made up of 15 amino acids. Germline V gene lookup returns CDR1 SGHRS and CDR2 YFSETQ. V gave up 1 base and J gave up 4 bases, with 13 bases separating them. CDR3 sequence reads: CASSLWGGGADTQYF. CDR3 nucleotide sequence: TGCGCCAGCAGCTTGTGGGGGGGCGGCGCAGATACGCAGTATTTT. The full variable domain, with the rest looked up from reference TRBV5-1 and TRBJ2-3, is KAGVTQTPRYLIKTRGQQVTLSCSPISGHRSVSWYQQTPGQGLQFLFEYFSETQRNKGNFPGRFSGRQFSNSRSEMNVSTLELGDSALYLCASSLWGGGADTQYFGPGTRLTVL.

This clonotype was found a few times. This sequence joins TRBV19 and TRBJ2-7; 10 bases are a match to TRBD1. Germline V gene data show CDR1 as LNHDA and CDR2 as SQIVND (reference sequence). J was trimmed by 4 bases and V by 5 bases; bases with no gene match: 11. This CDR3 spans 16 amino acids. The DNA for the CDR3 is TGTGCCAGTAGTGAACCCCGGGACAGGGGAAAGTACGAGCAGTACTTC. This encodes CASSEPRDRGKYEQYF.

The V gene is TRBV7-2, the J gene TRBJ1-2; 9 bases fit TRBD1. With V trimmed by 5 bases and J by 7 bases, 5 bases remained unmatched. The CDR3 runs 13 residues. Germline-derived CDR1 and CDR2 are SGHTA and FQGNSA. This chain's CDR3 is CASSPRTGVGYTF. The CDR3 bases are TGTGCCAGCAGCCCTAGGACAGGGGTTGGCTACACCTTC.

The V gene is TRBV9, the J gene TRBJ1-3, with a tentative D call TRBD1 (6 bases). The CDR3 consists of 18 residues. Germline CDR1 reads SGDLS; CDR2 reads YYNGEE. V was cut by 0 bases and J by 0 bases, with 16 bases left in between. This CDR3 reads CASSVATPGDPSGNTIYF. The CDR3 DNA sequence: TGTGCCAGCAGCGTAGCTACCCCAGGGGACCCCTCTGGAAACACCATATATTTT.

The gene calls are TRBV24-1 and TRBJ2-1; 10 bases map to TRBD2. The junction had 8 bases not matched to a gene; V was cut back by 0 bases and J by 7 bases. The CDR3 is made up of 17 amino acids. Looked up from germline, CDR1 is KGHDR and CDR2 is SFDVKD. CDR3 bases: TGTGCCACCAGTGATTTGGATCTAGCGGGAGTGGGGAATGAGCAGTTCTTC. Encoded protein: CATSDLDLAGVGNEQFF.

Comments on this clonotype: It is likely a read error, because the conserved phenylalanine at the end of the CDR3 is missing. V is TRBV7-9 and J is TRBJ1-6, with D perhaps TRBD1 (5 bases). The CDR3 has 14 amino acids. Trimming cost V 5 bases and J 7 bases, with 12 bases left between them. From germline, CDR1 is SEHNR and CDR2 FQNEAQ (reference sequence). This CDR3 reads CASSPRTINSPLHI. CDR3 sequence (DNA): TGTGCCAGCAGCCCGAGGACAATCAATTCACCCCTCCACATT.

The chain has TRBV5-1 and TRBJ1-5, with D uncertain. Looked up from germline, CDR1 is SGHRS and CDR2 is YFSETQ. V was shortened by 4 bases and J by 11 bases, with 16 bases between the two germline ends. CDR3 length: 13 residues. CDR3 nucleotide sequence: TGCGCCAGCAGCCGAGACGGGATGGAGACCCAGCATTTT. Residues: CASSRDGMETQHF.

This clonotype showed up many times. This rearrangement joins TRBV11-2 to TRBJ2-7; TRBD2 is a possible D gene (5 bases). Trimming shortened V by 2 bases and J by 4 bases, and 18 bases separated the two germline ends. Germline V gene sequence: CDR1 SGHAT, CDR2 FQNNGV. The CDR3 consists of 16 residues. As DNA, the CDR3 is TGTGCCAGCAGCTTAACTTTGAGCGGAACTATTTACGAGCAGTACTTC. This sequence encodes CASSLTLSGTIYEQYF. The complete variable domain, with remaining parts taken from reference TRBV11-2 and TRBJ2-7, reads EAGVAQSPRYKIIEKRQSVAFWCNPISGHATLYWYQQILGQGPKLLIQFQNNGVVDDSQLPKDRFSAERLKGVDSTLKIQPAKLEDSAVYLCASSLTLSGTIYEQYFGPGTRLTVT.

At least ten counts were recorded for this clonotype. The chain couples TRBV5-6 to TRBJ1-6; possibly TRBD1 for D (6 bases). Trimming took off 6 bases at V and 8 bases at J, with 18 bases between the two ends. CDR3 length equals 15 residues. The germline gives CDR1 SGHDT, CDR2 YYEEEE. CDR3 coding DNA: TGTGCCAGCAATGTTGGGCAGGGGCTGCATTCACCCCTCCACTTT. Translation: CASNVGQGLHSPLHF.

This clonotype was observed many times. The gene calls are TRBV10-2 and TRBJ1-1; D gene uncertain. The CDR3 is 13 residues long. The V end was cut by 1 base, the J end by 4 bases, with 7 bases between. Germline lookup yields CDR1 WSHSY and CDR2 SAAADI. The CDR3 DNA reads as TGCGCCAGCAGTGAGTTAGGAGGCACTGAAGCTTTCTTT. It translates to CASSELGGTEAFF.

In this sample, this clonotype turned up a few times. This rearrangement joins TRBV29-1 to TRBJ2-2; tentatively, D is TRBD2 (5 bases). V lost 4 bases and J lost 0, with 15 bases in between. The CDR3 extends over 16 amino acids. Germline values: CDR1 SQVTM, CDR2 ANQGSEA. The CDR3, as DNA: TGCAGCGTTGTATGGACTTCTATCGCGAACACCGGGGAGCTGTTTTTT. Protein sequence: CSVVWTSIANTGELFF.

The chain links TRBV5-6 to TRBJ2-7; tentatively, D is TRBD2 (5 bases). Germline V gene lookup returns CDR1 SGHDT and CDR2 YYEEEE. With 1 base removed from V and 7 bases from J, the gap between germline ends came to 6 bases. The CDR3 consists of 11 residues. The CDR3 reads CASSLRREQYF. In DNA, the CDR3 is TGTGCCAGCAGCTTGCGGAGGGAGCAGTACTTC. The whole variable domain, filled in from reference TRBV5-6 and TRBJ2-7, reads DAGVTQSPTHLIKTRGQQVTLRCSPKSGHDTVSWYQQALGQGPQFIFQYYEEEERQRGNFPDRFSGHQFPNYSSELNVNALLLGDSALYLCASSLRREQYFGPGTRLTVT.

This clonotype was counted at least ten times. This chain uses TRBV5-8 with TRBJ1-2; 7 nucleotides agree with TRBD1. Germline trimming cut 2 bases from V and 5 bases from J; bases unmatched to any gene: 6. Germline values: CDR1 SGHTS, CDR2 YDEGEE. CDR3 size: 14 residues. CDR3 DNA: TGTGCCAGCAGCTTACAGGGGTATCTATATGGCTACACCTTC. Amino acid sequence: CASSLQGYLYGYTF.

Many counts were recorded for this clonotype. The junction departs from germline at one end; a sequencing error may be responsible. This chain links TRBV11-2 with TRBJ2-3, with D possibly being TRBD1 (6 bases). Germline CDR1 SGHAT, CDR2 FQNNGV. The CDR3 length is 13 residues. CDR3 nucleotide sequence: TGTGCCAGCAGCTTAGGGGGGCACTCCCCCGTAAATTTT. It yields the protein CASSLGGHSPVNF.

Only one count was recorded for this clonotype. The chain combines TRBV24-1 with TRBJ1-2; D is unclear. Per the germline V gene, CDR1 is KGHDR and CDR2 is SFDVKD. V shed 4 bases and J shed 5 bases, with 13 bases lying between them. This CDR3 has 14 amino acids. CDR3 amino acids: CATSDRPGDYGYTF. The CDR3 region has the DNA TGTGCCACCAGTGACCGTCCCGGCGATTATGGCTACACCTTC.